Reported below is one T cell receptor beta chain. The antigen this receptor binds is unknown. It has no much larger one-base neighbor in the sample; base qualities were not kept. The entry originates in a study of CD8 T cells in Susac syndrome (dated by TCRdb to between 2018 and 2020). Study-wide context: Repertoire sequencing was used to test whether CD8+ T cell activation and differentiation in Susac syndrome was antigen driven. The clonality of the CD8+ T cell repertoire was compared across 11 to 12 healthy donors, roughly 14 Susac syndrome patients and under 19 multiple sclerosis patients.

RNA was extracted using the RNeasy kit, and roughly 0.45 to 1 microgram was reverse transcribed with random hexamers. TCR beta CDR3 regions were amplified with the immunoSEQ multiplex PCR assay covering 54 Vbeta and 13 Jbeta segments. Bias from PCR amplification was corrected by using a synthetic template baseline for primer optimization and for computational correction. In the original analysis: Reads were annotated to V, D and J genes per IMGT and analyzed with immunoSEQ Analyzer, keeping only productive sequences. To calculate clonality, Shannon entropy was normalized by log2 of the number of productive unique sequences and then subtracted from one. Public and private clones were assessed among the 100 most prevalent clones of each patient and control. A clone was defined as Susac-specific if it was absent from the healthy and MS cohorts, from roughly 980 published viral clones and from other ImmuneACCESS disease sequences. The public reads were reanalyzed by TCRdb: fastp trimming at Q25, MiXCR alignment, in-frame beta chains only. One record per CDR3 amino acid sequence lists the most common genes and DNA. TCRdb, not the authors, supplied the V and J calls. The sample table records tens of thousands of distinct CDR3 sequences; more than 85% of these occur just once. Clones ranked in the top ten supply about 0.5% of the sample.

CDR1 and CDR2, per the germline V gene (reference sequence), are SEHNR and FQNEAQ. Including the terminal cysteine and phenylalanine, the CDR3 comprises 15 residues. Only the CDR3 portion is preserved as DNA: 45 bases, with reading frame beginning at the first base. V lost 5 bases and J lost 4 bases; the stretch between them is 12 bases long. Peripheral blood CD8+ and CD4+ T cells from healthy donors, Susac syndrome patients and multiple sclerosis patients were profiled using high-throughput TCR beta sequencing. Healthy donors were age- and sex-matched controls. CD8+ TEMRA cells were enriched by FACS, while bulk CD8+ and CD4+ T cells were purified by magnetic negative isolation. Blood was collected in EDTA tubes and processed within 24 hours, with PBMCs isolated through density gradient centrifugation. PBMCs intended for TCR sequencing were frozen in liquid nitrogen and were later thawed in a 37 degrees C water bath. The sorted or isolated CD4+, CD8+ and CD8+ TEMRA cells reached a purity of at least 90%.

Broad study findings and their caveats: The number of individuals in the TCR sequencing and HLA analysis was acknowledged as relatively small.

Specimen: CD8+ T cells from PBMCs. The receptor chain draws on TRBV7-9 and TRBJ2-6; no D gene is confidently identified. This TCR was sampled from a human donor in good health. The CDR3 protein: CASSPTGSGANVLTF. Read as DNA, the sequence is TGTGCCAGCAGCCCCACCGGCTCCGGGGCCAACGTCCTGACTTTC.